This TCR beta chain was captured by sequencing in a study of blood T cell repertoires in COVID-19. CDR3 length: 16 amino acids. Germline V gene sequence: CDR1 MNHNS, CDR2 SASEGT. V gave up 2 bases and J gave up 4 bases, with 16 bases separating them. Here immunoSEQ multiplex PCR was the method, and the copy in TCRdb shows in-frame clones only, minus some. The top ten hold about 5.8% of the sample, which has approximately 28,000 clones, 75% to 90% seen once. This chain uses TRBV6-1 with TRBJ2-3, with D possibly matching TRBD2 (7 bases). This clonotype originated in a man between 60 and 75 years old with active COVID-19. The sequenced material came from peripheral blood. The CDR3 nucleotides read TGTGCCAGCAGTGAACGAGGGGGGGTCAGTCCAGATACGCAGTATTTT. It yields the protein CASSERGGVSPDTQYF.